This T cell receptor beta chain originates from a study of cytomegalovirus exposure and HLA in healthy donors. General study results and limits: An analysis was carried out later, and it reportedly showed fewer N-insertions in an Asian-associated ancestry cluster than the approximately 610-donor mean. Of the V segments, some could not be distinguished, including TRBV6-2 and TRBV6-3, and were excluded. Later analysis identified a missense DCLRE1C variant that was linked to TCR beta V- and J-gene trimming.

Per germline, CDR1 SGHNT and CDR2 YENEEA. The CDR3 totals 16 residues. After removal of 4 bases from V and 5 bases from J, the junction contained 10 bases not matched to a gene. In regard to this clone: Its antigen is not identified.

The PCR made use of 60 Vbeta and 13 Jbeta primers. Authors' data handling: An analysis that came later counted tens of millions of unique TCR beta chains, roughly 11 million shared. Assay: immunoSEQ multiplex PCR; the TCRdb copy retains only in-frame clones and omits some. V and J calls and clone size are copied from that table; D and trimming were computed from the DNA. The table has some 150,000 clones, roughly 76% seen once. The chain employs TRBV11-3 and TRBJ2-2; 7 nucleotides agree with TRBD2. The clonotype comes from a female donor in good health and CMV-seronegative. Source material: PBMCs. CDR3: CASSSWAGEGTGELFF. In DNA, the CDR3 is TGTGCCAGCAGCTCATGGGCGGGAGAGGGTACCGGGGAGCTGTTTTTT.